This T cell receptor (beta chain) was profiled in a study of control samples from healthy donors and cancer patients. The assay was immunoSEQ multiplex PCR, and TCRdb's table has in-frame clones only and misses some. Here the sample spans 150,000 to 200,000 clones, 91% being singletons. Germline trimming cut 1 base from V and 1 base from J; bases unmatched to any gene: 7. Germline lookup yields CDR1 MGHRA and CDR2 YSYEKL. CDR3 length equals 17 residues. Sequenced input: blood. This clonotype was sampled from a woman aged 40 to 50 in good health. J is TRBJ2-7 and V is TRBV4-1; 10 bases are shared with TRBD1. CDR3 nucleotide sequence: TGCGCCAGCAGCCAAGGGACAGGGGGAGCAGTTTCCTACGAGCAGTACTTC. This sequence encodes CASSQGTGGAVSYEQYF.